The clone carrying this T cell receptor beta chain is a singleton in its sample. The antigen is not known. Libraries were prepared by immunoSEQ multiplex PCR; TCRdb keeps only in-frame clonotypes and omits some of them. The sample contains 30,000 to 40,000 clones, approximately 93% of which appear only once. The source of the sample is a study of graft-versus-host responses after intestinal transplantation. Looked up from germline, CDR1 is SGHNT and CDR2 is YYREEE (reference sequence). The CDR3 extends over 14 amino acids. Trimming took off 1 base at V and 0 bases at J, with 7 bases between the two ends. Points from the study as a whole: Graft-versus-host to host-versus-graft clonal ratios in allografts were high in patients with graft-donor T cell macrochimerism. Early post-transplant declines in HvG were associated with peak levels of circulating GvH clones.

The chain carries TRBV5-4 and TRBJ2-5; D gene unclear. The material was unstimulated CD4+ T cells sorted from spleen or lymph node cells, obtained before transplant. This receptor was obtained from a human donor who was the organ donor for an intestinal transplant. CDR3 region: CASSLRPHQETQYF. The CDR3 nucleotides read TGTGCCAGCAGCTTGCGACCACACCAAGAGACCCAGTACTTC.